This T cell receptor beta chain stems from a study of T cells in Graves' hyperthyroidism and ophthalmopathy (dated by TCRdb to the late 2010s). At the level of the whole study: Peripheral blood samples were taken at initial diagnosis, before any treatment was given. For training and testing, the 80 to 100 patients in the discovery cohort were randomly divided in a 7:3 ratio. The paper describes TCR Vbeta CDR3 sequencing of more than 120 peripheral blood samples, made up of 40 to 45 ophthalmopathy patients, roughly 75 hyperthyroidism patients and 17 progressor patients. Prospective prediction of ophthalmopathy was tested in an independent validation cohort of some 20 hyperthyroidism patients and some 17 patients who later progressed to ophthalmopathy. To identify TCR V-J signatures that set the groups apart, the researchers used a discovery cohort of more than 95 patients, made up of roughly 45 with Graves' ophthalmopathy and 57 with stable Graves' hyperthyroidism. After blood sampling, hyperthyroidism patients were treated with methimazole at a starting dose of 30 mg daily, and ophthalmopathy patients were treated with high-dose intravenous methylprednisolone. Thyroid tissue and blood T-cell repertoires from several Graves' hyperthyroidism patients were also compared in the study.

The germline V gene sets CDR1 to SGDLS and CDR2 to YYNGEE. From the cysteine through the phenylalanine, the CDR3 covers 14 amino acids. The only DNA kept is the CDR3, 42 bases in frame from the first base. Trimming removed 3 bases from V and 3 bases from J, leaving 10 bases between the germline ends. In the ophthalmopathy patients, disease was moderately to severely active, with a Clinical Activity Score of 3 or more, a NOSPECS grade of 4 or more, and a duration of less than 3 months. Exclusion was applied to patients with uncontrolled infections, other autoimmune diseases, pregnancy or lactation. Clinical symptoms, serum thyroxine and TRAb, thyroid ultrasound, and orbital computed tomography formed the basis for the diagnoses. PBMCs were separated from 8 to 10 ml of fresh peripheral blood using Ficoll-Paque density gradient centrifugation. Total RNA was extracted using Trizol reagent, and RNA quality was assessed on an Agilent 2100 Bioanalyzer.

TCR beta CDR3 regions were amplified from RNA transcripts. The first round of RT-PCR for the TCR CDR3 was performed with the HTBI primer set and the Qiagen OneStep RT-PCR kit. A second multiplex PCR round built the libraries, followed by size selection and purification. Paired-end sequencing of the libraries was performed with 100 bp reads on an Illumina HiSeq2000. As for the original processing: SOAPnuke was used to process the raw data, removing reads that contained adapters or uncalled bases, had a mean Phred below 15, or lacked an exact match to the constant primer or identifier. High-quality paired reads were merged using COPE v1.2.5, and each unique nucleotide sequence was defined as a clonotype. Clonotypes were aligned to IMGT TRBV, TRBD and TRBJ reference segments using MiTCR v1.1. Only V-J combinations with frequency above 0.0001, covering 99% to 99.2% of repertoires, were analysed. A TCS score was defined as the ratio of F50 (clonal expansion) to E x V (chaos), with BLOSUM62-based TCRdist applied between CDR3 peptides within each V-J. Welch's t-statistics and random forest reduced 500 to 550 V-J features to under 15, which were used in a naive Bayes classifier (R e1071). The public reads were reprocessed in TCRdb via fastp at Q25 and MiXCR, keeping in-frame beta chains. For every CDR3 protein sequence, its rows merge into one entry that carries the most common genes and DNA. These V and J calls rely on TCRdb rather than the paper's analysis. The sample profile shows some 580,000 distinct CDR3 sequences; more than 15% of them were found once. The ten most abundant clones make up more than 3% of the sample.

A remark on this clonotype: The specificity of this receptor is unknown. No per-base quality is available; no much larger clone lies one base away.

Study-level results and caveats: In cross-validation, a model built on a 13 V-J signature told ophthalmopathy apart from stable hyperthyroidism with over 85% sensitivity and roughly 83% specificity, and in testing the same model reached 80%/75%. In validation, progression to ophthalmopathy was predicted by the model with 65% to 71% sensitivity and roughly 76% specificity, a median of about 6.8 months before onset. Most expanded thyroid clonotypes (frequency above 0.001) were also detected in blood, suggesting blood repertoires may reflect thyroid immune responses. Sample size was not statistically predetermined, and investigators were not blinded to group allocation.

Sequencing was done on a sample of blood. This chain joins TRBV9 to TRBJ2-1; 6 matching bases give a weak D call of TRBD2. The source is a woman aged 40 to 55 with Graves' ophthalmopathy. The CDR3 region reads CASSAPGVYNEQFF. Read as DNA, the sequence is TGTGCCAGCAGCGCCCCGGGGGTCTACAATGAGCAGTTCTTC.